This is a list of T cell receptor beta chains from one sample in a study of T cell repertoires in cytomegalovirus infection. These receptors' antigens are unknown. TCRdb itself ran the reads through MiXCR, one entry per CDR3 protein. The sample holds over 100,000 distinct CDR3 sequences, about a tenth seen once. Material for sequencing was PBMCs, sequenced either directly or after in vitro stimulation (not recorded which). These receptors came from a human donor in good health (CMV status not recorded). Some clones in this sample may be carry-over from other donors' samples. Both conserved end residues are part of each CDR3. Fields, in order: CDR3 length, V gene, clone size, J gene, D gene, CDR3 DNA, CDR3 protein. D genes are given only for firm matches. For some rows the clone size is stated as once, few or many, or as a class when expanded; others skip it.

CDR3 length: 14; V gene: TRBV4-1; clone size: many; J gene: TRBJ2-2; D gene: .; CDR3 DNA: TGCGCCAGCAGCCACAGGGCTTGGCCCGGGGAGCTGTTTTTT; CDR3 protein: CASSHRAWPGELFF
CDR3 length: 15; V gene: TRBV15; clone size: many; J gene: TRBJ2-7; D gene: TRBD2; CDR3 DNA: TGTGCCACCAGCACTAATAGCGGGAGGTCCTACGAGCAGTACTTC; CDR3 protein: CATSTNSGRSYEQYF
CDR3 length: 14; V gene: TRBV18; clone size: many; J gene: TRBJ2-3; D gene: .; CDR3 DNA: TGTGCCAGCTCACCGATAAAATCCACAGATACGCAGTATTTT; CDR3 protein: CASSPIKSTDTQYF
CDR3 length: 17; V gene: TRBV7-2; clone size: many; J gene: TRBJ2-3; D gene: TRBD2; CDR3 DNA: TGTGCCAGCAGCTTAGGTTCCTTAGCGGGGTACACAGATACGCAGTATTTT; CDR3 protein: CASSLGSLAGYTDTQYF
CDR3 length: 15; V gene: TRBV7-2; clone size: many; J gene: TRBJ2-3; D gene: .; CDR3 DNA: TGTGCCAGCAGCGACCTGGGTGAGAACACAGATACGCAGTATTTT; CDR3 protein: CASSDLGENTDTQYF
CDR3 length: 17; V gene: TRBV10-2; clone size: .; J gene: TRBJ1-2; D gene: .; CDR3 DNA: TGCGCCAGCAGTGTGGGCAGACAGAGACTAACTAACTATGGCTACACCTTC; CDR3 protein: CASSVGRQRLTNYGYTF
CDR3 length: 16; V gene: TRBV7-2; clone size: .; J gene: TRBJ2-7; D gene: .; CDR3 DNA: TGTGCCAGCAGCTTAGAACCGGTAGCGGAGTACTACGAGCAGTACTTC; CDR3 protein: CASSLEPVAEYYEQYF
CDR3 length: 15; V gene: TRBV7-9; clone size: many; J gene: TRBJ1-2; D gene: .; CDR3 DNA: TGTGCCAGCAGCCCGACCGCGGGGCGAACCTATGGCTACACCTTC; CDR3 protein: CASSPTAGRTYGYTF
CDR3 length: 14; V gene: TRBV27; clone size: few; J gene: TRBJ2-3; D gene: .; CDR3 DNA: TGTGCCAGCAGTCTCGGGGTAGGCACAGATACGCAGTATTTT; CDR3 protein: CASSLGVGTDTQYF
CDR3 length: 15; V gene: TRBV6-2/TRBV6-3; clone size: many; J gene: TRBJ2-1; D gene: .; CDR3 DNA: TGTGCCAGCAGTTACCCCTCAACAGGTCACAATGAGCAGTTCTTC; CDR3 protein: CASSYPSTGHNEQFF
CDR3 length: 14; V gene: TRBV10-3; clone size: many; J gene: TRBJ2-3; D gene: .; CDR3 DNA: TGTGCCATCATGAGTAGCCTAATCACAGATACGCAGTATTTT; CDR3 protein: CAIMSSLITDTQYF
CDR3 length: 16; V gene: TRBV7-8; clone size: .; J gene: TRBJ2-3; D gene: .; CDR3 DNA: TGTGCCAGCAGCTTACTAGGAGCGGGTAGCACAGATACGCAGTATTTT; CDR3 protein: CASSLLGAGSTDTQYF
CDR3 length: 12; V gene: TRBV20-1; clone size: few; J gene: TRBJ1-5; D gene: .; CDR3 DNA: TGCAGTGCTAGATGGGGCAATCAGCCCCAGCATTTT; CDR3 protein: CSARWGNQPQHF
CDR3 length: 13; V gene: TRBV7-2; clone size: many; J gene: TRBJ2-2; D gene: TRBD1; CDR3 DNA: TGTGCCAGCAGCTCGGACAGGGCCGGGGAGCTGTTTTTT; CDR3 protein: CASSSDRAGELFF
CDR3 length: 14; V gene: TRBV4-3; clone size: .; J gene: TRBJ2-2; D gene: .; CDR3 DNA: TGCGCCAGCAGCCAAGGCAGGGGTGCCGGGGAGCTGTTTTTT; CDR3 protein: CASSQGRGAGELFF
CDR3 length: 16; V gene: TRBV7-9; clone size: many; J gene: TRBJ1-3; D gene: TRBD1; CDR3 DNA: TGTGCCAGCAGCCCGGGACAGGGGATCTCTGGAAACACCATATATTTT; CDR3 protein: CASSPGQGISGNTIYF
CDR3 length: 13; V gene: TRBV7-9; clone size: many; J gene: TRBJ1-1; D gene: TRBD1; CDR3 DNA: TGTGCCAGCAGCTACGACAGGGACACTGAAGCTTTCTTT; CDR3 protein: CASSYDRDTEAFF